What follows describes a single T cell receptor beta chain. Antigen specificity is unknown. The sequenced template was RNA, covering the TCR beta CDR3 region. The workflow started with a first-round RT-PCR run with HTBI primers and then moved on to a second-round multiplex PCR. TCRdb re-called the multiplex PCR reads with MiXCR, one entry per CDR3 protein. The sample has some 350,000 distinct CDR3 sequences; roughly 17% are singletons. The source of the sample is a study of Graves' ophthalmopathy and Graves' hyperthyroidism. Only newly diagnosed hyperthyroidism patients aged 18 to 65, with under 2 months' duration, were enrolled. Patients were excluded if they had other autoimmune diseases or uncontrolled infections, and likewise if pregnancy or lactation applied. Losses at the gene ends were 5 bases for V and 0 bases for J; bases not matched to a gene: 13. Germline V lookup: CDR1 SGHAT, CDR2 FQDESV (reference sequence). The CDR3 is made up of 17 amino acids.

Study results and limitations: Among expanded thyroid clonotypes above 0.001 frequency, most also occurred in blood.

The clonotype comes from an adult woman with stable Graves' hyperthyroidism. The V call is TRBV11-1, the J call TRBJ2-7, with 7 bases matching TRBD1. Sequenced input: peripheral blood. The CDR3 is CASSGTLRDSHSYEQYF. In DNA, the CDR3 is TGTGCCAGCAGCGGAACCTTACGGGACAGTCACTCCTACGAGCAGTACTTC.